This section outlines one T cell receptor (beta chain) sequence together with its context. Its specificity is unknown. As the sequencing template, cDNA was produced by extracting RNA and reverse transcribing it. The protocol was immunoSEQ multiplex PCR, while the TCRdb copy is restricted to in-frame clones and leaves out a portion. The sample contains under 350,000 clones, roughly 64% of which appear only once. The data originate from a study of CD8+ T cells in alopecia areata. Study-wide context: People stayed on tofacitinib for 6 to 18 months, then stopped the drug for 6 months.

The length of the CDR3 is 14 residues. Germline CDR1 LGHNA, CDR2 YNFKEQ. Trimming cost V 4 bases and J 0 bases, with 7 bases left between them. Findings and caveats of the study: Lesional tissue from the scalp (especially in alopecia totalis/universalis) showed higher clonality than normal scalp. Sequencing of scalp samples also includes resident alphabeta T cells from normal skin.

The treatment: oral pan-JAK inhibitor, 5-10 mg twice daily. Cell sorting on a FACSAria was used to separate CD4+ and CD8+ T cells from the PBMCs. The chain employs TRBV4-2 and TRBJ2-1; D gene unclear. The sequencing used CD4+ T cells sorted from blood, collected at week 24, from a patient treated with tofacitinib. This TCR derives from a human donor with alopecia areata. Here the CDR3 reads CASSPYHSYNEQFF. In DNA, the CDR3 is TGTGCCAGCAGCCCATATCACTCCTACAATGAGCAGTTCTTC.